Sequencing of this T cell receptor beta chain was carried out in a study of identical twins. It was template switching that added a universal primer site, and there were unique molecular identifiers on the cDNA. TCRdb re-derived calls from the 5' RACE reads in MiXCR, one entry per CDR3 protein. The table has hundreds of thousands of distinct CDR3 sequences, approximately 9% seen once. Study observations and caveats: It was possible that invariant MAIT and iNKT cells partly confounded the zero-insertion analyses.

Donors uniformly comprised healthy Caucasians. Germline trimming cut 0 bases from V and 4 bases from J; bases unmatched to any gene: 7. This CDR3 contains 16 residues. Germline loops: CDR1 SGHRS, CDR2 YFSETQ. This clonotype was picked up many times. Antigen specificity is unknown. This sample also belongs to another study, concerning yellow fever vaccine responses in identical twins.

The chain has TRBV5-1 and TRBJ2-1; 7 positions agree with TRBD2. The sequenced sample consisted of PBMCs. The origin of this receptor is a woman aged 18 to 35 in good health. CDR3 in amino acids: CASSLAGREGYNEQFF. The CDR3 DNA is TGCGCCAGCAGCTTGGCCGGTAGGGAGGGTTACAATGAGCAGTTCTTC.